A single T cell receptor beta chain is shown here with its context. Its target antigen remains unknown. Base qualities are missing; no much larger clone stands one base away. The data originate from a study of T cell responses to AZD1222 COVID-19 vaccine (TCRdb year 2021). Background for the entire study: AZD1222 recipients given second doses at about 4 weeks or at about 12 weeks were pooled, since spike-specific TCR depth and breadth were not found to differ between the two schedules. Trial participants were enrolled into age subgroups of 18-55, 56-69 and 70-plus years, which contained roughly 150, 30 and 60 TCR-sequenced participants, respectively. TCR sequencing was performed for fewer than 250 trial participants, of whom about 200 were given two doses of AZD1222 and approximately 25 were given two doses of MenACWY control vaccine.

The CDR3 regions of human TCRbeta chains were subjected to immunosequencing. Processing in the source paper ran as follows. TCRs in the repertoires were matched against a reference library of SARS-CoV-2-specific TCRs that had been generated with the MIRA antigen-specificity platform. Breadth meant the fraction of unique TCRs that were SARS-CoV-2-associated, whereas depth meant the fraction of total T cells that were SARS-CoV-2-associated. Using the MIRA data, each spike-specific TCR was assigned both to the spike region to which the TCR was reactive and to a CD4 or CD8 class. Log10-transformed breadth and depth values were compared by one-way ANOVA with Sidak's multiple comparisons tests. The clones in this table, taken by TCRdb from immuneACCESS, are in-frame only. Not every clone is retained; where verified, under half of the shortfall comes from an unresolved V gene, and the cause of the rest is unknown. V and J calls and clone size follow that table, whereas D and trimming were derived from the DNA. The sample contains over 140,000 clones, just under 95% of them found a single time. Together, the top ten hold about 4.8% of the sample.

Compared with germline, V lacks 1 base and J lacks 4 bases; bases without a gene match: 11. Reading the germline V gene (reference sequence) gives CDR1 SEHNR and CDR2 FQNEAQ. The CDR3 has 19 amino acids, counting the end cysteine and phenylalanine. Only CDR3 DNA remains: 57 bases, in frame from the first base. Here is what the overall study found, with its caveats: Conclusions about previously exposed vaccinees are limited, since just six AZD1222 recipients were seropositive for SARS-CoV-2 at baseline. Participants were mostly white British and included more females than males, and it was suggested by the authors that clonal diversity may have been underestimated. In the small 56-69-year group, the increase in depth fell short of significance, most likely because of low power. After two AZD1222 doses, spike-specific TCR breadth and depth were significantly higher than at day 0 and than in MenACWY recipients. Because no day 14 peak-response samples were available, repertoires were characterized only after the peak T cell response. CD4 TCRs associated with the vaccine covered the entire spike protein, and the dominant responses were in regions 160-218 and 743-854. Epitopes outside the regions mutated in the B.1.351 and B.1.1.7 variants were reportedly recognized by nearly half of the unique spike-specific TCRs.

The label giving this sample's time point can be read as: baseline before first vaccination. Vaccinee samples came from UK trials COV001 and COV002, including a single-blind randomized controlled phase 2/3 trial of AZD1222 (ChAdOx1 nCoV-19) in healthy adults. Trial participant PBMC samples were collected at day 0 and day 28 after the second dose for TCRbeta chain sequencing. Specimen: peripheral blood, collected on day 0 of AZD1222 vaccination. The receptor's source is an adult in good health. The rearranged segments are TRBV7-9 and TRBJ2-1; 12 central nucleotides agree with TRBD2. The CDR3 reads CASSLDSLAGGLGYNEQFF. The bases are TGTGCCAGCAGCTTAGATTCCCTAGCGGGGGGGCTGGGGTACAATGAGCAGTTCTTC.